The 32 T cell receptor beta chains listed next were all sequenced from one sample in a study of blood T cell repertoires in COVID-19. Repertoires were generated with immunoSEQ multiplex PCR, while TCRdb's copy carries only in-frame clones and drops some. The sample holds around 140,000 clones; about nine tenths are singletons and the top ten take roughly 2.5%. The sample was peripheral blood. Receptors were obtained from a man in his forties or fifties with active COVID-19.

The chain employs TRBV25-1 and TRBJ2-5; 9 bases fit TRBD2. With V trimmed by 3 bases and J by 0 bases, 8 bases remained unmatched. Germline CDR1 and CDR2: MGHDK and SYGVNS. CDR3 length: 17 amino acids. The CDR3 sequence: CASSDFVTSGNQETQYF. The DNA of the CDR3 is TGTGCCAGCAGTGATTTTGTGACTAGCGGCAACCAAGAGACCCAGTACTTC.

The chain joins TRBV24-1 to TRBJ2-7, with 11 bases fitting TRBD1. There are 15 residues in the CDR3. Germline V gene sequence: CDR1 KGHDR, CDR2 SFDVKD. The ends lost 9 bases at V and 5 bases at J; junction bases unmatched: 11. CDR3 loop: CATDPPGDRGDEQYF. For the CDR3, the DNA is TGTGCCACCGACCCCCCGGGGGACAGGGGGGACGAGCAGTACTTC.

The chain recombines TRBV3-1 (or the pseudogene TRBV3-2) with TRBJ1-4; the match to TRBD1 covers 7 bases. This CDR3 is 15 amino acids long. Germline CDR1 is LGHDT and CDR2 is YNNKEL (reference sequence). V shed 4 bases and J 7 bases; nucleotides not matched to a gene: 9. The CDR3 nucleotides are TGTGCCAGCAGCCGGTCCCAGACAGGGTCTGAAAAACTGTTTTTT. Encoded protein: CASSRSQTGSEKLFF.

The rearrangement joins TRBV11-2 to TRBJ1-5; no clear D gene. Deletions cut 5 bases from V and 0 bases from J, with 14 bases between. The CDR3 spans 16 residues. The V gene's germline CDR1 is SGHAT and CDR2 FQNNGV. CDR3 loop: CASSLRGDPSNQPQHF. The CDR3 DNA follows: TGTGCCAGCAGCCTCCGGGGAGACCCTAGCAATCAGCCCCAGCATTTT.

This clone was picked up a small number of times. The chain employs TRBV4-3 and TRBJ2-2; tentative D call: TRBD2 (6 bases). The V gene's germline CDR1 is LGHNA and CDR2 YSLEER. This CDR3 is built from 16 residues. V dropped 0 bases and J dropped 6 bases, with 14 bases sitting between them. This chain's CDR3 is CASSQDRAGAAGELFF. CDR3 bases: TGCGCCAGCAGCCAAGATCGAGCGGGCGCGGCCGGGGAGCTGTTTTTT.

The V call is TRBV15, the J call TRBJ1-4; D is ambiguous. The germline V and J ends were trimmed by 0 bases and 0 bases, with 11 bases remaining between them. The CDR3 consists of 17 residues. In germline, CDR1 is LNHNV, CDR2 YYDKDF (reference sequence). CDR3 nucleotides: TGTGCCACCAGCAGAGATCGGGAGAGAGCAACTAATGAAAAACTGTTTTTT. This sequence encodes CATSRDRERATNEKLFF.

The V call is TRBV12-3 or TRBV12-4, the J call TRBJ1-1; no definite D call. The length of the CDR3 is 13 residues. V was cut by 3 bases and J by 4 bases, with 9 bases left in between. The DNA for the CDR3 is TGTGCCAGCAGTTTCCCTACCCCCACTGAAGCTTTCTTT. Its protein product is CASSFPTPTEAFF.

This clone was seen once. The rearrangement uses TRBV6-1 and TRBJ2-4; D might be TRBD2 (6 bases). Trimming shortened V by 0 bases and J by 4 bases, and 13 bases separated the two germline ends. Per the germline V gene, CDR1 is MNHNS and CDR2 is SASEGT. The CDR3 sequence is 16 residues long. CDR3 in DNA: TGTGCCAGCAGTGAAGCGGGGGGTGCAGCTAAAAACATTCAGTACTTC. Residues: CASSEAGGAAKNIQYF.

The chain links TRBV25-1 to TRBJ2-5; 7 bases are a match to TRBD1. The CDR3 length is 12 residues. J gave up 7 bases and V 6 bases, and 5 bases lay outside the gene matches. CDR1 and CDR2 (germline): MGHDK, SYGVNS. The CDR3 DNA is TGTGCCAGCAGACCTCCAGGGGGGACCCAGTACTTC. This codes for CASRPPGGTQYF. The full variable domain, completed using reference TRBV25-1 and TRBJ2-5, is EADIYQTPRYLVIGTGKKITLECSQTMGHDKMYWYQQDPGMELHLIHYSYGVNSTEKGDLSSESTVSRIRTEHFPLTLESARPSHTSQYLCASRPPGGTQYFGPGTRLLVL.

The V and J genes are TRBV12-2 and TRBJ2-6; the table's D call of TRBD2 was not tested on the DNA. TRBV12-2 is a pseudogene segment. The CDR3 covers 16 residues. CDR3 sequence (DNA): TGTGCAAGTCGCCCCTTAAGGGAGTCTGGGGCCAACGTCCTGACTTTC. This translates into CASRPLRESGANVLTF.

This sequence joins TRBV6-2 or TRBV6-3 and TRBJ2-7; tentatively, D is TRBD2 (7 bases). In germline, CDR1 is MNHEY, CDR2 SVGEGT. V lost 5 bases, J lost 7 bases, and 15 bases lay in between. The CDR3 spans 13 residues. The CDR3 coding sequence is TGTGCCAGCAGTCCACAGGGAGGGGTTGAGCAGTACTTC. Translation: CASSPQGGVEQYF.

This rearrangement joins TRBV4-1 to TRBJ2-2, with a tentative D call TRBD2 (5 bases). The CDR3 has 16 residues. Germline values: CDR1 MGHRA, CDR2 YSYEKL. V gave up 4 bases and J gave up 3 bases, with 15 bases separating them. The CDR3 sequence: CASSPGPSGDTGELFF. The CDR3 DNA sequence: TGCGCCAGCAGCCCCGGCCCCTCCGGGGACACCGGGGAGCTGTTTTTT.

The chain joins TRBV2 to TRBJ2-3; D remains unclear. Trimming removed 10 bases from V and 5 bases from J, with 10 bases in between. Germline CDR1 SNHLY, CDR2 FYNNEI. The CDR3 is made up of 11 amino acids. DNA for the CDR3: TGTGCCACCAATGAACGAGATACGCAGTATTTT. Encoded protein: CATNERDTQYF.

The rearrangement joins TRBV3-1 (or the pseudogene TRBV3-2) to TRBJ2-1; TRBD2 aligns across 10 bases. CDR1 is LGHDT and CDR2 is YNNKEL in the germline V gene (reference sequence). Trimming took 3 bases from V and 10 from J; bases not matched to a gene: 6. The CDR3 loop spans 14 amino acids. DNA for the CDR3: TGTGCCAGCAGCCACCCAAGCGGGGGGGGCGAGCAGTTCTTC. This gives the protein CASSHPSGGGEQFF.

The CDR3 coding sequence is TGTGCCATCACCAAACGCGGGGTCGCAGGATACAATGAGCAGTTCTTC. Translation gives CAITKRGVAGYNEQFF. The chain couples TRBV10-3 to TRBJ2-1; a weak D match, TRBD2 (6 bases). CDR3 length: 16 residues. V lost 7 bases to trimming and J lost 4 bases, with 20 bases between them. Germline-derived CDR1 and CDR2 are ENHRY and SYGVKD.

The genes are TRBV5-5 and TRBJ2-7; 7 bases are a match to TRBD2. The CDR3 sequence is 14 residues long. V was clipped by 4 bases and J by 3 bases; unmatched bases: 7. CDR1 is SGHKS, CDR2 YYEKEE, per germline (reference sequence). The CDR3 reads CASSLEGTNYEQYF. The CDR3 DNA reads TGTGCCAGCAGCCTGGAAGGGACTAACTACGAGCAGTACTTC.

The genes are TRBV6-5 and TRBJ1-5; 10 bases map to TRBD1. This CDR3 region has 14 residues. CDR1 and CDR2 (germline): MNHEY, SVGAGI. J gave up 7 bases and V 6 bases, and 6 bases lay outside the gene matches. CDR3 sequence (DNA): TGTGCCAGCAGACCGACAGGGGGCGGCCAGCCCCAGCATTTT. This encodes CASRPTGGGQPQHF.

This chain uses TRBV2 with TRBJ2-2; tentatively, D is TRBD2 (5 bases). Germline CDR1 SNHLY, CDR2 FYNNEI. The length of the CDR3 is 13 residues. V lost 5 bases to trimming and J lost 7 bases, with 11 bases between them. The CDR3 here is CASSLGERGELFF. CDR3 coding DNA: TGTGCCAGCAGTTTGGGAGAGCGCGGGGAGCTGTTTTTT. Variable domain in full (rest from reference TRBV2 and TRBJ2-2): EPEVTQTPSHQVTQMGQEVILRCVPISNHLYFYWYRQILGQKVEFLVSFYNNEISEKSEIFDDQFSVERPDGSNFTLKIRSTKLEDSAMYFCASSLGERGELFFGEGSRLTVL.

The chain uses TRBV4-1 and TRBJ2-3; no clear D gene. Germline V gene data show CDR1 as MGHRA and CDR2 as YSYEKL. CDR3 size: 15 residues. V gave up 5 bases and J gave up 0 bases, with 12 bases separating them. In nucleotides, the CDR3 is TGCGCCAGCAGCGAAAGGAGTTCTAGCACAGATACGCAGTATTTT. It yields the protein CASSERSSSTDTQYF.

The sample holds one count of this clone. The V call is TRBV30, the J call TRBJ2-5; TRBD2 matches at 8 bases. Trimming cost V 5 bases and J 5 bases; bases outside gene matches: 10. The CDR3 contains 14 residues. CDR1 GTSNPN and CDR2 SVGIG come from the germline V gene (reference sequence). Here the CDR3 reads CAWDGLKREETQYF. CDR3 DNA: TGTGCCTGGGACGGATTGAAGCGGGAGGAGACCCAGTACTTC.

This clone was seen a few times. V gene TRBV4-1 combines with J gene TRBJ1-1, with D maybe TRBD1 (5 bases). CDR3 size: 15 residues. The V end was cut by 2 bases, the J end by 4 bases, with 14 bases between. Looked up from germline, CDR1 is MGHRA and CDR2 is YSYEKL. This CDR3 is CASSQQPGGITEAFF. CDR3 DNA: TGCGCCAGCAGCCAACAACCCGGGGGAATCACTGAAGCTTTCTTT.

This clone was counted a few times. This rearrangement joins TRBV7-9 to TRBJ1-6, with TRBD1 as a possible D gene (5 bases). The germline V and J ends were trimmed by 5 bases and 10 bases, with 21 bases remaining between them. This CDR3 has 16 amino acids. Looked up from germline, CDR1 is SEHNR and CDR2 is FQNEAQ (reference sequence). The CDR3: CASSRATAYGGSPLHF. In nucleotides, the CDR3 is TGTGCCAGCAGCCGAGCGACCGCTTACGGGGGGTCACCCCTCCACTTT.

The chain has TRBV6-5 and TRBJ1-2, with D possibly matching TRBD1 (5 bases). The CDR3 runs to 16 residues. Trimming removed 0 bases at V and 4 bases at J, with 15 bases between. Germline assignment: CDR1 MNHEY and CDR2 SVGAGI. The CDR3 DNA sequence: TGTGCCAGCAGTTACTCAAGCAGGGTAATAAGCTATGGCTACACCTTC. The encoded protein is CASSYSSRVISYGYTF.

CDR3: CASSSSDRTAEAFF. Written as DNA, the CDR3 is TGTGCCAGCAGTTCCTCGGACAGGACCGCTGAAGCTTTCTTT. V gene TRBV28 combines with J gene TRBJ1-1; 7 nucleotides match TRBD1. V shed 4 bases, J shed 6 bases, and the junction held 8 bases outside the gene matches. The germline V gene has CDR1 MDHEN and CDR2 SYDVKM. The CDR3 has 14 residues.

The genes are TRBV12-5 and TRBJ1-1; D unresolved. Germline V CDR1 and CDR2: LGHNT, FRNRAP. V dropped 1 base and J dropped 4 bases, with 7 bases sitting between them. The CDR3 loop spans 13 amino acids. The DNA for the CDR3 is TGTGCTAGTGGTTTGGCGGTGCTCACTGAAGCTTTCTTT. It is translated as CASGLAVLTEAFF.

The chain is built from TRBV6-6 and TRBJ2-7; TRBD2 aligns across 12 bases. CDR3 size: 15 residues. Germline V gene data show CDR1 as MNHNY and CDR2 as SVGAGI (reference sequence). V trimming: 2 bases; J trimming: 6 bases; junction bases outside the gene matches: 5. The CDR3 is CASSYATSGGLEQYF. DNA for the CDR3: TGTGCCAGCAGTTACGCGACTAGCGGGGGACTCGAGCAGTACTTC.

V gene TRBV28 combines with J gene TRBJ2-6; D perhaps matches TRBD2 (6 bases). Between the trimmed V and J ends, which lost 4 bases and 0 bases, there was a span of 16 bases. Germline V lookup: CDR1 MDHEN, CDR2 SYDVKM. This CDR3 is built from 18 residues. DNA of the CDR3: TGTGCCAGCAGTTCCCTCCGGGGACTCGGCTCTGGGGCCAACGTCCTGACTTTC. This translates into CASSSLRGLGSGANVLTF.

In this sample, this clone turned up a few times. This chain links TRBV13 with TRBJ2-5; TRBD2 agrees at 8 bases. CDR1 PRHDT and CDR2 FYEKMQ come from the germline V gene (reference sequence). The CDR3 has 14 amino acids. Trimming took 4 bases from V and 4 from J; bases not matched to a gene: 5. The CDR3 nucleotides read TGTGCCAGCAGCTCAACAGCGGGGGCAGAGACCCAGTACTTC. It specifies CASSSTAGAETQYF.

This clone has a handful of counts. The chain combines TRBV13 with TRBJ2-5; 8 nucleotides match TRBD1. The germline V gene has CDR1 PRHDT and CDR2 FYEKMQ (reference sequence). The V gene end was trimmed by 2 bases and the J gene end by 7 bases; junction bases not matched to a gene: 15. The CDR3 runs 17 residues. DNA for the CDR3: TGTGCCAGCAGCTTAAAACCTGGGACAGGACTTTTGGGGACCCAGTACTTC. Protein: CASSLKPGTGLLGTQYF.

This clone came up once. V gene TRBV18 combines with J gene TRBJ2-2; possibly TRBD2 for D (5 bases). V lost 2 bases and J lost 6, with 13 bases in between. Germline lookup yields CDR1 KGHSH and CDR2 LQKENI. The CDR3 consists of 15 residues. CDR3 nucleotides: TGTGCCAGCTCACCAATCTCCGGGGATGCCGGGGAGCTGTTTTTT. Its translation is CASSPISGDAGELFF.

The chain uses TRBV9 and TRBJ2-5; D is possibly TRBD1 (6 bases). CDR1 SGDLS and CDR2 YYNGEE come from the germline V gene. CDR3 length equals 14 residues. V lost 0 bases and J 1 base, leaving 7 bases between the germline ends. CDR3 region: CASSVGTVQETQYF. The CDR3 coding sequence is TGTGCCAGCAGCGTAGGGACAGTCCAAGAGACCCAGTACTTC.

This clone was counted only a few times. The CDR3 bases are TGCAGCGTCATTGCGTGGGGAGGCACTGAAGCTTTCTTT. Protein sequence: CSVIAWGGTEAFF. The chain couples TRBV29-1 to TRBJ1-1; D gene uncertain. The V end lost 6 bases, the J end lost 4 bases, and 15 bases lay between the germline ends. The CDR3 runs to 13 residues. CDR1 and CDR2 from the germline V gene are SQVTM and ANQGSEA. Full variable domain (missing parts from reference TRBV29-1 and TRBJ1-1): SAVISQKPSRDICQRGTSLTIQCQVDSQVTMMFWYRQQPGQSLTLIATANQGSEATYESGFVIDKFPISRPNLTFSTLTVSNMSPEDSSIYLCSVIAWGGTEAFFGQGTRLTVV.